These 16 T cell receptor beta chains originate from one sample sequenced in a study of OX40 agonist ivuxolimab in advanced cancers. Measured with immunoSEQ multiplex PCR; TCRdb has only the in-frame clones, and not every one. The data show 45,000 to 60,000 clones, approximately 90% seen once. The specimen comprised CD4+ or CD8+ T cells sorted from blood, sampled in a trial of the OX40 agonist ivuxolimab. These receptors were collected from an adult with an advanced solid tumor such as melanoma, head and neck, liver or kidney cancer.

The chain carries TRBV28 and TRBJ1-1, with 10 bases fitting TRBD1. Germline lookup yields CDR1 MDHEN and CDR2 SYDVKM. V lost 7 bases, J lost 4 bases, and 9 bases stayed unmatched. This CDR3 is 15 amino acids long. The CDR3 loop is CASTSMGQGSTEAFF. In nucleotides, the CDR3 is TGTGCCAGCACCTCCATGGGACAGGGGAGCACTGAAGCTTTCTTT.

V gene TRBV27 combines with J gene TRBJ2-2; 11 bases line up with TRBD2. Trimming took 7 bases from V and 5 from J; bases not matched to a gene: 9. The CDR3 sequence is 16 residues long. Germline CDR1 reads MNHEY; CDR2 reads SMNVEV (reference sequence). The CDR3 nucleotides are TGTGCCAGCAATCCCTCGGGACTAGCGGAAACCGGGGAGCTGTTTTTT. Its translation: CASNPSGLAETGELFF.

The chain employs TRBV9 and TRBJ1-1; D ambiguous. The CDR3 spans 13 residues. Per the germline V gene, CDR1 is SGDLS and CDR2 is YYNGEE. V lost 0 bases to trimming and J lost 1 base, with 4 bases between them. DNA for the CDR3: TGTGCCAGCAGCGTAGAGGGGAACACTGAAGCTTTCTTT. It yields the protein CASSVEGNTEAFF.

The chain couples TRBV11-1 to TRBJ2-7, with 8 bases fitting TRBD1. Germline-derived CDR1 and CDR2 are SGHAT and FQDESV (reference sequence). This CDR3 has 15 amino acids. V lost 5 bases to trimming and J lost 5 bases; unmatched junction nucleotides: 11. The CDR3 reads CASSRPYRGEDEQYF. The CDR3 region has the DNA TGTGCCAGCAGCCGCCCCTACAGGGGGGAGGACGAGCAGTACTTC.

This clone occurred once. The rearrangement joins TRBV7-8 to TRBJ2-1; D gene ambiguous. V lost 5 bases, J lost 0 bases, and 14 bases lay in between. Germline CDR1 is SGHVS and CDR2 is FQNEAQ. The CDR3 runs 16 residues. CDR3 sequence (DNA): TGTGCCAGCAGCCCCTTGTTTGGCGGCTCCTACAATGAGCAGTTCTTC. Protein product: CASSPLFGGSYNEQFF.

A few counts support this clone. The V gene is TRBV7-9, the J gene TRBJ1-2; possible D gene TRBD1, 5 bases. Trimming stripped 7 bases from V and 8 bases from J, with 14 bases between. From germline, CDR1 is SEHNR and CDR2 FQNEAQ (reference sequence). The CDR3 is 12 residues long. The CDR3 bases are TGTGCCAGCACCGACAGTTTAGGGGGCTACACCTTC. Translating gives CASTDSLGGYTF.

The chain is built from TRBV19 and TRBJ2-2; 7 bases match TRBD2. J was trimmed by 4 bases and V by 3 bases; bases with no gene match: 5. CDR1 is LNHDA, CDR2 SQIVND, per germline (reference sequence). The CDR3 loop spans 15 amino acids. CDR3 region: CASSITPSGTGELFF. CDR3 nucleotides: TGTGCCAGTAGTATCACCCCTAGCGGCACCGGGGAGCTGTTTTTT.

A single count supports this clone. The chain carries TRBV18 and TRBJ2-5; 7 bases fit TRBD1. Trimming cost V 6 bases and J 2 bases; bases outside gene matches: 9. Germline V gives CDR1 KGHSH, CDR2 LQKENI. The CDR3 totals 15 residues. The CDR3 loop reads CASSLGTAPQETQYF. Here the CDR3 DNA reads TGTGCCAGCTCCTTAGGGACAGCGCCACAAGAGACCCAGTACTTC.

The chain uses TRBV6-6 and TRBJ1-2; no firm D call. The CDR3 is made up of 14 amino acids. V lost 0 bases and J 4 bases, leaving 9 bases between the germline ends. Germline V gives CDR1 MNHNY, CDR2 SVGAGI (reference sequence). As DNA, the CDR3 is TGTGCCAGCAGTTACTCTCGCGATTCCTATGGCTACACCTTC. This codes for CASSYSRDSYGYTF.

The chain is built from TRBV2 and TRBJ1-5; possibly TRBD1 for D (6 bases). The germline V gene has CDR1 SNHLY and CDR2 FYNNEI. Trimming shortened V by 8 bases and J by 0 bases, and 14 bases separated the two germline ends. The CDR3 runs 15 residues. The CDR3 spells CASRAGENSNQPQHF. The DNA for the CDR3 is TGTGCCAGCCGGGCAGGGGAGAATAGCAATCAGCCCCAGCATTTT.

The chain uses TRBV4-2 and TRBJ1-1, with D unresolved. Trimming left V 3 bases short and J 2 bases short, with 10 bases between. Germline V gene sequence: CDR1 LGHNA, CDR2 YNFKEQ. The CDR3 has 14 amino acids. The CDR3 DNA sequence: TGTGCCAGCAGCCATCCCCGGGGTAACACTGAAGCTTTCTTT. This encodes CASSHPRGNTEAFF.

The rearrangement joins TRBV11-2 to TRBJ2-5; 9 bases map to TRBD2. With V trimmed by 3 bases and J by 5 bases, 4 bases remained unmatched. The CDR3 loop spans 14 amino acids. Per germline, CDR1 SGHAT and CDR2 FQNNGV. The DNA of the CDR3 is TGTGCCAGCAGCTTTAGCGGGAGACAGGAGACCCAGTACTTC. Protein: CASSFSGRQETQYF.

This sequence joins TRBV5-1 and TRBJ1-2; TRBD1 agrees at 9 bases. This CDR3 region has 16 residues. CDR1 and CDR2 from the germline V gene are SGHRS and YFSETQ. With 4 bases clipped from V and 8 bases from J, the junction kept 15 bases outside the gene matches. The CDR3 region is CASSTEPGTGPKGYTF. The CDR3 nucleotides read TGCGCCAGCAGCACCGAACCCGGGACAGGGCCTAAAGGCTACACCTTC.

V gene TRBV27 combines with J gene TRBJ1-2; possible D gene TRBD1, 6 bases. Germline lookup yields CDR1 MNHEY and CDR2 SMNVEV (reference sequence). V gave up 6 bases and J gave up 1 base, with 15 bases separating them. The CDR3 runs to 15 residues. The CDR3 sequence is CASRNRDGLNYGYTF. The CDR3 DNA follows: TGTGCCAGCAGAAACAGGGATGGGCTTAACTATGGCTACACCTTC.

The chain uses TRBV28 and TRBJ1-2; D may be TRBD1 (6 bases). The germline V gene has CDR1 MDHEN and CDR2 SYDVKM. The CDR3 covers 16 residues. V lost 0 bases and J 4 bases, leaving 15 bases between the germline ends. The CDR3 region has the DNA TGTGCCAGCAGTTTATGGTCGACAGGCAAGGGCTATGGCTACACCTTC. It is translated as CASSLWSTGKGYGYTF.

With respect to this clone: Other DNA sequences in the sample encode the same CDR3. The V call is TRBV27, the J call TRBJ2-6; possibly TRBD1 or TRBD2 for D (6 bases each). The length of the CDR3 is 16 residues. From germline, CDR1 is MNHEY and CDR2 SMNVEV (reference sequence). V lost 2 bases and J lost 4, with 12 bases in between. The CDR3 is CASSLVGGRGANVLTF. CDR3 sequence (DNA): TGTGCCAGCAGTTTAGTTGGGGGGCGCGGGGCCAACGTCCTGACTTTC.